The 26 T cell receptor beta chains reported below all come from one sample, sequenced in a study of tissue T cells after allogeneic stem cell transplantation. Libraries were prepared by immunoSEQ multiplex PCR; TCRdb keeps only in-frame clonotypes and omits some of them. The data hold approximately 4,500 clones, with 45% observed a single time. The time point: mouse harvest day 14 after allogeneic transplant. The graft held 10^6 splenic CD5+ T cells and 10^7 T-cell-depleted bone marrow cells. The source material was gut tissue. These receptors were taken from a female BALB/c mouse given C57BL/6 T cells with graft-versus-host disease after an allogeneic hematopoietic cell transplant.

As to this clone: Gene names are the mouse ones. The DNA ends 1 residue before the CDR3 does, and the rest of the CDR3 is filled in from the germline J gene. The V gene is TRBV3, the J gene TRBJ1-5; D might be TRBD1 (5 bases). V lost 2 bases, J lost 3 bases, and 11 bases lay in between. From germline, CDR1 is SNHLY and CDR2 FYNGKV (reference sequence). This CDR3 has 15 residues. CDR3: CASSLSRDGNQAPLF. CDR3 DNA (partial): TGTGCCAGCAGCTTAAGCAGGGACGGCAACCAGGCTCCGCTT.

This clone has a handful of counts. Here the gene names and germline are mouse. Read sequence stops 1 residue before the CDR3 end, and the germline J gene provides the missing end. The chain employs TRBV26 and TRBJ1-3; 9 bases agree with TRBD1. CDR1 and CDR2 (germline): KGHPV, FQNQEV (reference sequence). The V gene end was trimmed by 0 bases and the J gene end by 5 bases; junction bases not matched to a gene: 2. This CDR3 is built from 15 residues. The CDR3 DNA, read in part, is TGTGCCAGCAGTCTGTCCGGGACAGGGAGAAATACGCTCTAT. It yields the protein CASSLSGTGRNTLY. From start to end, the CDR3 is CASSLSGTGRNTLYF.

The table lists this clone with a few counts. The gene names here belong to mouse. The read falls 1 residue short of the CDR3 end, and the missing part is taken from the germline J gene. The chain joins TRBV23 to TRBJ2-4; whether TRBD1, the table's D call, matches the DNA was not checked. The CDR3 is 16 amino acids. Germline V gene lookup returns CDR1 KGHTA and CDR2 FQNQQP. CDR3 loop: CSSSRQGAEGQNTLYF. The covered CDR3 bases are TGCTCCAGCAGTCGACAGGGGGCGGAGGGTCAAAACACCTTGTAC. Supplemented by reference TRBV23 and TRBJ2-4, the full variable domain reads DAAVTQKPRYLIKMKGQEAEMKCIPEKGHTAVFWYQQKQSKELKFLIYFQNQQPLDQIDMVKERFSAVCPSSSLCSLGIRTCEAEDSALYLCSSSRQGAEGQNTLYFGAGTRLSVL.

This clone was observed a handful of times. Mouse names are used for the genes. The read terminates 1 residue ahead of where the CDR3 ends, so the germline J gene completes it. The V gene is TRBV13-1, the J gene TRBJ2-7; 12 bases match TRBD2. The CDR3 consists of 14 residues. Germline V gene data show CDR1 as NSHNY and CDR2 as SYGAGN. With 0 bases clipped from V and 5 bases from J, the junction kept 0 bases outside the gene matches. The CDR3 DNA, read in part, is TGTGCCAGCAGTGATGGGGACTGGGGGGATGAACAGTAC. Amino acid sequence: CASSDGDWGDEQY. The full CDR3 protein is CASSDGDWGDEQYF.

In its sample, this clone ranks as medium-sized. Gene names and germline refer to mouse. CDR3: CASSLGTANTGQLYF. CDR3 DNA, as far as it was read: TGTGCCAGCAGTCTGGGGACAGCAAACACCGGGCAGCTCTAC. V is TRBV26 and J is TRBJ2-2; 7 bases are shared with TRBD1. The read is 1 residue too short to cover the CDR3 end, so that end is filled in from the germline J gene. The V segment lost 2 bases and the J segment 0 bases; nucleotides outside the gene matches: 0. This CDR3 has 15 amino acids. Germline loops: CDR1 KGHPV, CDR2 FQNQEV (reference sequence).

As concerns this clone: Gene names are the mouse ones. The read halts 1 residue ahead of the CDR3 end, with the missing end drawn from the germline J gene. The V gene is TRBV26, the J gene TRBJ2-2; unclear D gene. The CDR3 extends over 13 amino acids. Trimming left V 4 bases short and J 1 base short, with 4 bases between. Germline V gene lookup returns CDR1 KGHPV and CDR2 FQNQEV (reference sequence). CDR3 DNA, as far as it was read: TGTGCCAGCAGTCAACAAAACACCGGGCAGCTCTAC. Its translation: CASSQQNTGQLY. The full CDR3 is CASSQQNTGQLYF.

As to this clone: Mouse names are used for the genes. The CDR3 loop is CASSLDRAGTEVFF. Partial CDR3 DNA: TGTGCAAGCAGCTTAGACAGGGCGGGCACAGAAGTCTTC. The rearrangement uses TRBV16 and TRBJ1-1; the D gene is possibly TRBD1 (5 bases). The CDR3 end is not reached by the read, which stops 1 residue before it; the germline J gene fills it in. Germline V CDR1 and CDR2: SGHSA, FRNQAP. There are 14 residues in the CDR3. V was shortened by 0 bases and J by 4 bases, with 9 bases between the two germline ends.

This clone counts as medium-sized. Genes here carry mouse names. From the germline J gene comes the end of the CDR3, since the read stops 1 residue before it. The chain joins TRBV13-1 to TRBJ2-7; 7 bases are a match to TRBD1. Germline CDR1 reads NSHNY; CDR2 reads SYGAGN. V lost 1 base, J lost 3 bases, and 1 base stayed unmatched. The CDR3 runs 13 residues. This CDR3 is CASSDSGGYEQYF. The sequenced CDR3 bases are TGTGCCAGCAGTGATTCAGGGGGCTATGAACAGTAC.

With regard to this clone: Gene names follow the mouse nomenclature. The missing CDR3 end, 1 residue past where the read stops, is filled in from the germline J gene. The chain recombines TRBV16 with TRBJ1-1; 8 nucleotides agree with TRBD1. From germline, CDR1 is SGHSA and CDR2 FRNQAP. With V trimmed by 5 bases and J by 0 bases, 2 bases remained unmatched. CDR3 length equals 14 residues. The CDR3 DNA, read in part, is TGTGCAAGCAGCCTACAGGGGGCAAACACAGAAGTCTTC. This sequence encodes CASSLQGANTEVF. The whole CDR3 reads CASSLQGANTEVFF.

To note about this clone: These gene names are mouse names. This CDR3 is CAWRLGYEQYF. CDR3 bases read: TGTGCCTGGAGACTGGGCTATGAACAGTAC. The chain uses TRBV31 and TRBJ2-7; TRBD2 is a possible D gene (6 bases). The read ends 1 residue shy of where the CDR3 ends; the end is completed using the germline J gene. Germline V CDR1 and CDR2: GKSSPN, SITVG. V was trimmed by 3 bases and J by 3 bases, leaving 6 bases between them. This CDR3 is 11 amino acids long.

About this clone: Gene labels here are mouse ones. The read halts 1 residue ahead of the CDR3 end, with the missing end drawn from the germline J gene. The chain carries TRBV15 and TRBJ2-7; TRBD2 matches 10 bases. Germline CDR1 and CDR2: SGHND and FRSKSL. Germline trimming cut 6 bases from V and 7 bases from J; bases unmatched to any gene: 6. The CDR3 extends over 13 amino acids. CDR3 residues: CASRSGGAREQYF. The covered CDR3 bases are TGTGCCAGCAGATCTGGGGGGGCGCGGGAACAGTAC.

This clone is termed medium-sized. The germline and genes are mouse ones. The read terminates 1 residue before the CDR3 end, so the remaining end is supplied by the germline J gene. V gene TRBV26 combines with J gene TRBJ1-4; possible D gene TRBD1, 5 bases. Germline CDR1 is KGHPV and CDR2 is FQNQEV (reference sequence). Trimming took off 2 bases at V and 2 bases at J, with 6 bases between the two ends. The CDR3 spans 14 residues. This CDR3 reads CASSLGHSNERLFF. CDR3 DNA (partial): TGTGCCAGCAGTCTGGGACACTCCAACGAAAGATTATTT.

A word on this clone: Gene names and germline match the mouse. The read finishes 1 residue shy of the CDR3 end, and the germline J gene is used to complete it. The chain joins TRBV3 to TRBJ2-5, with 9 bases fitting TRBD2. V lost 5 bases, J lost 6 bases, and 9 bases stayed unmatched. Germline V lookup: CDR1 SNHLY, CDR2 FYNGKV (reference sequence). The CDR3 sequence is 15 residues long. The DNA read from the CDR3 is TGTGCCAGCAGCCTATTGGGGGGGCGCAGTGACACCCAGTAC. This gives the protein CASSLLGGRSDTQY. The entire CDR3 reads CASSLLGGRSDTQYF.

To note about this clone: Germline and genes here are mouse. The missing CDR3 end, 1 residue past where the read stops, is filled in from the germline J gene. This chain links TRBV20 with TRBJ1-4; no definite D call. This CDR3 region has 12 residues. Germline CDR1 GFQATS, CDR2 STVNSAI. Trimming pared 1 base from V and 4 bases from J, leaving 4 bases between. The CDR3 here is CGARVGNERLFF. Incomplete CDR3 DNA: TGTGGTGCTAGGGTCGGCAACGAAAGATTATTT.

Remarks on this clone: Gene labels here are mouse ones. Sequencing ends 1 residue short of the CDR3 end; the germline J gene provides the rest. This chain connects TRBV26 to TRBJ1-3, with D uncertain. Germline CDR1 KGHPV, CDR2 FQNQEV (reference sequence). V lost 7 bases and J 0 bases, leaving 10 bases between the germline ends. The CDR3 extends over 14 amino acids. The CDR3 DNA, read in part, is TGTGCCAGCACTCCAGACAATTCTGGAAATACGCTCTAT. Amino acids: CASTPDNSGNTLY. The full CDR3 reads CASTPDNSGNTLYF.

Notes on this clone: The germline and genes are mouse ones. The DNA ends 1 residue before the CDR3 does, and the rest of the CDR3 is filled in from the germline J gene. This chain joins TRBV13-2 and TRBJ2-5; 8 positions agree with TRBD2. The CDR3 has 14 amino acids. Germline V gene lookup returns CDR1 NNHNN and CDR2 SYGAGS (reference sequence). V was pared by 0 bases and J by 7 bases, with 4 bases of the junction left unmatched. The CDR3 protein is CASGDGGGAYTQYF. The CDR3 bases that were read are TGTGCCAGCGGTGATGGGGGGGGCGCTTACACCCAGTAC.

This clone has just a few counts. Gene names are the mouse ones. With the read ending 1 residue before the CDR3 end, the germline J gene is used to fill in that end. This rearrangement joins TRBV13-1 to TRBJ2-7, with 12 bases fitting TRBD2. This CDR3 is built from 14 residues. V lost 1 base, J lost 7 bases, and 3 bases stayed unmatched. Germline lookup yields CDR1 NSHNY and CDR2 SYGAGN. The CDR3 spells CASSDRLGGREQYF. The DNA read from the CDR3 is TGTGCCAGCAGTGATCGACTGGGGGGGCGGGAACAGTAC.

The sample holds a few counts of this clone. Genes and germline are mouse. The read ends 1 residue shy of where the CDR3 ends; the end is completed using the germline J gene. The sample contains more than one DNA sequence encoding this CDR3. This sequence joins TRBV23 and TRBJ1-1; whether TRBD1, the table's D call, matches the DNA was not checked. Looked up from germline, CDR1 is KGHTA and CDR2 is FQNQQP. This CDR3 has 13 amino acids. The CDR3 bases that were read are TGCTCCAGCAGTAGGACAACAAACACAGAAGTCTTC. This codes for CSSSRTTNTEVF. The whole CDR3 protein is CSSSRTTNTEVFF.

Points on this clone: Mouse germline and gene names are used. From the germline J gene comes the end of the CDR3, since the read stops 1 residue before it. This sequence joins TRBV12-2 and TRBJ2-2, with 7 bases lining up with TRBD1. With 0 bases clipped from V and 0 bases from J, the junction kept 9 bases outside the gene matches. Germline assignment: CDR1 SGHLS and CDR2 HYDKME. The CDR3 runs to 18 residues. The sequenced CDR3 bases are TGTGCCAGCTCTCTCGAACGCAGGGGGAGGGCAAACACCGGGCAGCTCTAC. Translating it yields CASSLERRGRANTGQLY. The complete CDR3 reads CASSLERRGRANTGQLYF.

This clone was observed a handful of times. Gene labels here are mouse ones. The CDR3 loop is CSSSLGQGIQAPLF. CDR3 DNA, as far as it was read: TGCTCCAGCAGTCTGGGACAGGGGATCCAGGCTCCGCTT. This chain connects TRBV23 to TRBJ1-5; the DNA was not compared with TRBD1, the D call given in the table. The missing CDR3 end, 1 residue past where the read stops, is filled in from the germline J gene. Germline V gene lookup returns CDR1 KGHTA and CDR2 FQNQQP. The CDR3 extends over 14 amino acids.

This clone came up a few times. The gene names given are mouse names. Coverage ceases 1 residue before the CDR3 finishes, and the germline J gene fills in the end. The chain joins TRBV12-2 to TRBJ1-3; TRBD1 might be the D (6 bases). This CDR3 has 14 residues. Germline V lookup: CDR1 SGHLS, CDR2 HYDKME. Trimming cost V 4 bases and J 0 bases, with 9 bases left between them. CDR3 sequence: CASSRTVSGNTLYF. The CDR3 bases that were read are TGTGCCAGCTCCCGGACAGTTTCTGGAAATACGCTCTAT.

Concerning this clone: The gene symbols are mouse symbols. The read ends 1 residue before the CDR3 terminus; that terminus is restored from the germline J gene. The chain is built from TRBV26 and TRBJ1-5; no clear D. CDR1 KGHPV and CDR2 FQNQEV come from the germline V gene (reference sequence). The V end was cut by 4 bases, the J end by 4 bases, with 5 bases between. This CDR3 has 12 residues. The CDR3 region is CASSRQNQAPLF. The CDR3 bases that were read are TGTGCCAGCAGTCGGCAAAACCAGGCTCCGCTT.

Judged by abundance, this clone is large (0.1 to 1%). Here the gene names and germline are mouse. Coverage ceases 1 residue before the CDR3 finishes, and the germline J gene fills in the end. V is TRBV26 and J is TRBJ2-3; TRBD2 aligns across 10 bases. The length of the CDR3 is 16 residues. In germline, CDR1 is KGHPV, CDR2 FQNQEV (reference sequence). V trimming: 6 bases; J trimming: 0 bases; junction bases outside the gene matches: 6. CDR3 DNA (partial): TGTGCCAGCAGCCATGGACTGGGGGCTAGTGCAGAAACGCTGTAT. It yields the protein CASSHGLGASAETLY. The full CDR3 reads CASSHGLGASAETLYF.

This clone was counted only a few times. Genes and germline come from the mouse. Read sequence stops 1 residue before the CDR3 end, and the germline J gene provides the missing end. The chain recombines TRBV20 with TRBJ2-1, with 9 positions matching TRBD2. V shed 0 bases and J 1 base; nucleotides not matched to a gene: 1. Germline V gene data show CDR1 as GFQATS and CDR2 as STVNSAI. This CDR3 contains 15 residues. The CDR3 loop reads CGARDWGGNYAEQFF. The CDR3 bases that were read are TGTGGTGCTAGGGACTGGGGGGGGAACTATGCTGAGCAGTTC. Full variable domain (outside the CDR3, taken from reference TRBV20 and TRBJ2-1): GALVYQYPRRTICKSGTSMRMECQAVGFQATSVAWYRQSPQKTFELIALSTVNSAIKYEQNFTQEKFPISHPNLSFSSMTVLNAYLEDRGLYLCGARDWGGNYAEQFFGPGTRLTVL.

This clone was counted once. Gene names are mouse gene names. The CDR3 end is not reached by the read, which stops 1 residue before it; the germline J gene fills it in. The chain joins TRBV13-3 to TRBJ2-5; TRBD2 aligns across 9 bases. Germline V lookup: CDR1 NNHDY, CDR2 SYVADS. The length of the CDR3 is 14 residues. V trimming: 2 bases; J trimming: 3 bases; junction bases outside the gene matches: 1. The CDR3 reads CASSDWGGQDTQYF. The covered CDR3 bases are TGTGCCAGCAGTGACTGGGGGGGGCAAGACACCCAGTAC.

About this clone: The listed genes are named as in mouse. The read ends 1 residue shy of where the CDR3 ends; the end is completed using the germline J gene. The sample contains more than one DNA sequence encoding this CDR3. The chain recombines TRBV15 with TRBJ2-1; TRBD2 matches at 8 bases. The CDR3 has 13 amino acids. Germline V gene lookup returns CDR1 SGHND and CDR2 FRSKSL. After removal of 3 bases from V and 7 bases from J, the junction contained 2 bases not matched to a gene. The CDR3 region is CASSLGGRAEQFF. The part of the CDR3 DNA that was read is TGTGCCAGCAGTTTGGGGGGGCGGGCTGAGCAGTTC.